This TCR beta chain comes out of a study of post-analysis software for immune sequencing data. Study conclusions and caveats: When the samples were clustered directly with F measure, those that had been prepared in the same batch showed strong co-clustering. The five TRBV segments detected at higher frequency in patients than in controls included TRBV5-6, TRBV5-1 and TRBV20-1. Controls had significantly higher normalized Chao1 diversity than multiple sclerosis patients.

As regards this clonotype: Its antigen is as yet unknown.

Unique molecular identifiers featured in each of the TCR beta cDNA libraries. Researchers reported 400,000 to 600,000 cDNA molecules coming from about 0.98 to 11 million T cells. From the PCR reads, TCRdb called clonotypes with MiXCR, one entry per CDR3 protein. The table shows 600,000 to 700,000 distinct CDR3 sequences, with 59% occurring only once. Trimming left V 1 base short and J 0 bases short, with 11 bases between. There are 16 residues in the CDR3. The V gene's germline CDR1 is SGHRS and CDR2 YFSETQ. The sample taken for sequencing was blood. The source of this sequence is a girl aged 2 to 10 with multiple sclerosis. The V and J genes are TRBV5-1 and TRBJ2-1; possible D gene TRBD2, 5 bases. The CDR3 region is CASSLSGTSSYNEQFF. CDR3 coding DNA: TGCGCCAGCAGCTTGTCGGGTACTAGCTCCTACAATGAGCAGTTCTTC.